Following are 9 T cell receptor beta chains from one sample sequenced in a study of control samples from healthy donors and cancer patients. The method was immunoSEQ multiplex PCR; TCRdb's version includes in-frame clones alone and lacks a portion of them. The data show about 30,000 clones, 79% seen once. The sequenced sample consisted of PBMCs. The receptors here all came from a man aged 55 to 69 with head and neck cancer.

The rearrangement uses TRBV3-1 (or the pseudogene TRBV3-2) and TRBJ1-1; 8 positions agree with TRBD1. Germline V gene data show CDR1 as LGHDT and CDR2 as YNNKEL (reference sequence). The CDR3 consists of 13 residues. The junction had 1 base not matched to a gene; V was cut back by 4 bases and J by 3 bases. DNA of the CDR3: TGTGCCAGCAGCCGACAGGGGTACACTGAAGCTTTCTTT. Protein: CASSRQGYTEAFF.

V and J are TRBV10-2 and TRBJ2-1; 9 bases fit TRBD2. Per the germline V gene, CDR1 is WSHSY and CDR2 is SAAADI. V dropped 6 bases and J dropped 4; count of bases not matched to a gene: 7. The CDR3 extends over 15 amino acids. Here the CDR3 DNA reads TGCGCCAGCAGCGTAGCGGGAGTGAATTACAATGAGCAGTTCTTC. It codes for CASSVAGVNYNEQFF.

Concerning this clone: One end of the junction varies from germline; a read error may be responsible. This chain uses TRBV6-5 with TRBJ1-4, with D maybe TRBD1 (5 bases). The CDR3 runs 14 residues. Germline CDR1 and CDR2: MNHEY and SVGAGI. Written as DNA, the CDR3 is TGTGCCAGCAGTGACTCAGGGAAGGATGAAAAACTGTTTTTT. Translating gives CASSDSGKDEKLFF.

CDR3: CASSQYEKLFF. The DNA of the CDR3 is TGTGCCAGCAGCCAATATGAAAAACTGTTTTTT. The chain recombines TRBV14 with TRBJ1-4; D not resolved. CDR1 and CDR2 from the germline V gene are SGHDN and FVKESK. The CDR3 contains 11 residues. Trimming removed 2 bases from V and 6 bases from J, with 1 base in between.

This clone was observed a single time. The CDR3 bases are TGCGCCACCACGGGAGTGACGAACACCGGGGAGCTGTTTTTT. Translation gives CATTGVTNTGELFF. The genes are TRBV5-1 and TRBJ2-2; possible D gene TRBD2, 6 bases. The CDR3 is 14 residues long. From germline, CDR1 is SGHRS and CDR2 YFSETQ. V was trimmed by 9 bases and J by 0 bases, leaving 12 bases between them.

This clone was picked up a small number of times. The J gene is TRBJ2-2, the V gene TRBV30; TRBD2 might be the D (5 bases). CDR3 length: 15 residues. Germline CDR1 GTSNPN, CDR2 SVGIG (reference sequence). V was cut by 4 bases and J by 0 bases, with 12 bases left in between. CDR3 sequence (DNA): TGTGCCTGGACGACCGGAGGAGCGAACACCGGGGAGCTGTTTTTT. This translates into CAWTTGGANTGELFF.

The rearrangement joins TRBV29-1 to TRBJ2-7; tentatively, D is TRBD1 (5 bases). The CDR3 length is 14 residues. Trimming removed 0 bases at V and 9 bases at J, with 18 bases between. In germline, CDR1 is SQVTM, CDR2 ANQGSEA. CDR3 sequence: CSVEDWKGQQVQYF. CDR3 nucleotides: TGCAGCGTTGAAGATTGGAAAGGCCAACAGGTGCAGTACTTC.

DNA of the CDR3: TGCGCCAGCAGCCAGCTCAAAGGTTCCGACTCCTACTATAATTCACCCCTCCACTTT. As protein: CASSQLKGSDSYYNSPLHF. This chain links TRBV4-1 with TRBJ1-6; D gene unclear. The ends were cut back, 3 bases at V and 3 bases at J, with 21 bases in the middle. The CDR3 runs 19 residues. Looked up from germline, CDR1 is MGHRA and CDR2 is YSYEKL.

The chain recombines TRBV14 with TRBJ2-3, with a tentative D call TRBD1 (6 bases). Trimming stripped 1 base from V and 0 bases from J, with 8 bases between. Germline V gives CDR1 SGHDN, CDR2 FVKESK. The CDR3 extends over 15 amino acids. CDR3 residues: CASSQGTASTDTQYF. CDR3 DNA: TGTGCCAGCAGCCAAGGGACAGCTAGCACAGATACGCAGTATTTT.